This TCR beta chain was sequenced in a study of cytomegalovirus exposure and HLA in healthy donors (dated by TCRdb to 2016 to 2017). Some background on the complete study: An earlier analysis of some 620 of the donors reported 276 Gb of sequence data and roughly 120 million unique TCR beta sequences obtained from around 180 million T cells. Roughly 290 gigabases of sequencing data and around 85 million unique TCR sequences made up an early release that covered 500 to 700 HLA-typed donors. Of the 350 to 400 genotyped donors, 65% to 90% fell in the genetic ancestry cluster associated with self-reported Caucasian donors. The study aimed to test whether cataloging public T cell receptors could reveal signatures of past pathogen exposure. The study profiled the T cell repertoires of under 700 subjects by immunosequencing and related them to cytomegalovirus serostatus. Besides the first cohort of approximately 710 subjects, a separate validation cohort made up of roughly 130 different subjects was used. High-throughput TCR immunosequencing, statistical association of individual TCRs with disease status, and machine learning were combined to predict cytomegalovirus infection status. In a later analysis, previously published TCR beta repertoires from several hundred donors were re-analyzed and high-resolution HLA genotyping was added so that TCR occurrence patterns could be studied. Rather than drawing on any new phenotypic data, the later analysis identified candidate immune exposures from TCR beta sequences and the way those sequences occurred across donors. In an earlier analysis of 500 to 650 of the donors, high-throughput TCR beta sequencing was used to judge whether each TCR beta V gene segment behaved as functional or pseudogenic. Donor age, sex, ethnicity and CMV serostatus were compiled alongside the repertoire data. In a later genetic analysis, genome-wide SNP genotypes for about three fifths of the roughly 670 donors were used, and that subset was treated as a discovery cohort. Every discovery cohort repertoire had been produced on one sequencing platform. Both class I and class II loci were covered by HLA typing, at four-digit resolution. The number of donors typed differed by locus, with roughly 620-630 for A, B, C, DRB1 and DQB1, around 560 for DQA1, 606 for DPA1, and around 430 for DPB1. A few DR-DQ haplotypes were handled as single units for association and clustering because linkage in the cohort was strong. Across 398 genotyped donors of the cohort, an average of roughly 250,000 unique TCR beta nucleotide sequences per donor were sequenced, and roughly 17% of those sequences were non-productive. Study-wide conclusions, independent of this receptor: Immune exposure information for the cohort was limited to CMV serostatus. In vitro tests confirmed that a few of the cytomegalovirus-associated TCR beta chains recognize cytomegalovirus antigens. The sequencing pipeline was judged likely to have produced a cluster of highly shared sequence variants as a technical artifact. When HLA alleles, especially DR and DQ, strongly co-occurred, attributing TCR associations to individual alleles was difficult. The study gave a list of more than 150 TCR beta chains associated with cytomegalovirus. In a later analysis, most CMV-associated TCR beta chains were found to appear HLA-restricted, with HLA associations seemingly driven largely by CMV exposure. Broadly in line with IMGT annotations, most TCR beta V segments showed up in productive rearrangements about 87% or about 30% of the time in an earlier analysis of approximately 600 of the donors. In a later genetic analysis, fewer N-insertions in productive TCRs were reported among donors in an Asian-associated ancestry cluster than the roughly 700-donor mean. Linkage disequilibrium might explain the correlated functional status among segregating V segments, but an unknown experimental factor could not be ruled out. This cohort had only TCR beta chains sequenced, and the lack of alpha or paired-chain data limited which features could be detected. Across donors, most TCR sequences were observed very rarely, whereas some public TCRs were present in many individuals. V-gene and J-gene trimming of TCR beta chains was associated with a missense DCLRE1C variant in a later genetic analysis, and the association was replicated in an independent cohort. At a false discovery rate of 0.05, a later analysis linked roughly 17,000 TCR beta sequences to specific HLA alleles. Sequencing depth was assumed to be roughly uniform across donors in the presence/absence analyses, though that assumption may not hold. It was suggested by the authors that the approach could potentially be generalized to other disease states and immunological phenotypes. In a later analysis, TCR association rates were found to vary across HLA loci, with the most associated TCRs seen for DRB1 alleles and the fewest for HLA-C alleles. In a later analysis, HLA-associated TCR beta chains showed more clonal expansion and lower generation probabilities than non-associated chains that were equally common. Because counts were too low, seventeen rarely observed V segments, including chromosome 9 orphons, were excluded from the earlier analysis of a few hundred of the donors. Because HLA typing was unavailable for some donors at each locus, only the typed subset was used in association tests. Cytomegalovirus status was reported to be diagnosed by the classifier with high specificity and sensitivity in both the original and validation cohorts. A later analysis reported that several top co-occurrence clusters appeared linked to parvovirus B19, influenza, CMV and Epstein-Barr virus. A further reported finding was that TCR beta sequences accurately predicted the HLA-A and HLA-B alleles for most subjects in the first cohort. Some IMGT-functional V segments, including TRBV6-2 and TRBV6-3, could not be told apart with the 87-base-pair reads, so those segments were excluded.

As encoded in the germline V gene, CDR1 is MNHNS while CDR2 is SASEGT. After removal of 4 bases from V and 4 bases from J, the junction retains 7 bases not matched to a gene. Spanning cysteine to phenylalanine, the CDR3 consists of 18 amino acids. This entry keeps only the CDR3 DNA: 54 bases, framed from base 1. The method behind the library was the immunoSEQ multiplex PCR assay. A mixture of 60 forward primers for TCR Vbeta segments and 13 reverse primers for TCR Jbeta segments was used in the multiplex PCR. The CDR3 region of rearranged TCR beta genes was amplified from genomic DNA by a multiplex PCR assay. On the Illumina HiSeq System, the amplified TCR beta libraries were sequenced as 87-base-pair reads. The authors' pipeline ran thus. A later analysis tallied 75 million to 85 million unique TCR beta chains across the 550 to 850 repertoires, and approximately 11 million of those chains were shared by two or more donors. A nearest-neighbor algorithm error-corrected the raw reads and collapsed the reads into unique sequences, merging closely related sequences to remove PCR and sequencing errors. V, D and J gene segments were assigned by aligning CDR3 sequences to IMGT reference sequences. Each retained sequence needed at least a six-nucleotide match to both a V gene segment and a J gene segment. Rearrangements were classified as productive when the CDR3 lacked stop codons and remained in frame with V and J, and all other rearrangements were classified as non-productive. Following IMGT convention, CDR3 was defined as the stretch from the second conserved V-encoded cysteine to the conserved J-encoded phenylalanine. In an earlier analysis of 550 to 650 of the donors, sequences lacking an unambiguous match to a single V gene segment were excluded. In an earlier analysis of some 590 of the donors, V segments were called functional above 56.7% productive rearrangements and were called segregating when the between-donor standard deviation exceeded 5%. To diagnose cytomegalovirus status from the catalog of TCR beta chain sequences, a statistical classification framework was built. V and J gene assignment, in a later analysis, came from comparing TCR nucleotide sequences with IMGT/GENE-DB human TR gene sequences. A later analysis assigned CDR3 sequences and most-parsimonious VDJ recombination scenarios with the TCRdist pipeline. A later analysis defined each TCR beta chain by its CDR3 amino acid sequence plus V-gene family, and excluded reads lacking a unique V-gene family. As a way to deal with suspected cross-contamination and a sequencing artifact, a later analysis dropped 450 to 700 nucleotide sequences that were highly shared and had low generation probability. A later analysis calculated a clonal expansion index for each public chain from normalized within-repertoire ranks of inferred template counts. Generation probabilities in a later analysis came from a VDJ recombination model fitted to out-of-frame rearrangements, and those results were checked against IGoR. A later analysis scored TCR-TCR, TCR-HLA and TCR-CMV co-occurrence with hypergeometric tests, applying a repertoire-size bias correction to TCR pairs. False discovery rates were estimated in a later analysis by permuting HLA or CMV assignments 20 times. In a later analysis, co-occurring TCRs were grouped using DBSCAN, and TCRdist sequence similarity was added for clustering within HLA-allele-positive subsets. Repertoires with fewer than 30,000 or more than 120,000 public chains were left out of co-occurrence clustering, as were five repertoires with anomalous nucleotide sharing. Entries here come from immuneACCESS through TCRdb and include only in-frame sequences with V and J called. Some clones fail to appear in such tables; in the studies checked, an unresolved V gene covers under half of the shortfall, and the cause of the remainder is unknown. V, J and clone size are taken as reported in that table, and D and trimming were inferred from the DNA itself. For this sample there are about 180,000 clones; 77% appear just once. The ten largest clones capture less than 4.5% of the sample.

The cohort comprised fewer than 750 healthy bone marrow donors. At the time of sampling, every cohort member was nominally healthy, though immune exposures that went unrecorded were likely present. The donor was CMV seropositive and was included in the group of some 290 seropositive cohort members. A peripheral blood sample was provided by each donor, and peripheral blood mononuclear cells were used for TCR beta sequencing. The Qiagen DNeasy Blood Extraction Kit was used to extract genomic DNA from the blood cell samples. Remarks on this clone: Its recognized antigen is unknown. It has no much larger one-base neighbor in the sample; base qualities were not kept.

The TCR originated in a woman aged 55-69 years in good health and CMV-seropositive. The receptor chain draws on TRBV6-1 and TRBJ2-1; the junction holds 16 bases that match TRBD2. The sample taken for sequencing was PBMCs. The nucleotide sequence reads as follows: TGTGCCAGCAGTGCACCGGGACTAGCGGGAGGGTGGTACAATGAGCAGTTCTTC. Translation gives CASSAPGLAGGWYNEQFF.